The clone carrying this T cell receptor beta chain has only a few counts. Its antigen is undetermined. Alongside a J-beta primer mix, a sample-barcoded 5' primer served in a second PCR lasting roughly 6 to 11 cycles. There were at least 2.5 million CDR3-containing paired-end reads obtained from each sample. In TCRdb, the 5' RACE reads were re-called with MiXCR into one record per CDR3 protein. The table includes 1.5 million to 2 million distinct CDR3 sequences, roughly 30% detected once. The data derive from a study of blood T cells in healthy people across ages. The study's findings and limits: Percentage of naive T cells showed a strong correlation with TCR beta diversity. Any changes in expanded clonotypes were possibly confounded, as donor CMV status remained unknown.

Germline CDR1 is SNHLY and CDR2 is FYNNEI. This CDR3 has 13 residues. Trimming cost V 7 bases and J 7 bases; bases outside gene matches: 5. The chain employs TRBV2 and TRBJ2-4; TRBD2 matches at 9 bases. The receptor was derived from a woman in her thirties in good health. The sample taken for sequencing was blood. Here the CDR3 DNA reads TGTGCCAGCAACGGCGGGGGGGGGAACATTCAGTACTTC. This gives the protein CASNGGGGNIQYF.